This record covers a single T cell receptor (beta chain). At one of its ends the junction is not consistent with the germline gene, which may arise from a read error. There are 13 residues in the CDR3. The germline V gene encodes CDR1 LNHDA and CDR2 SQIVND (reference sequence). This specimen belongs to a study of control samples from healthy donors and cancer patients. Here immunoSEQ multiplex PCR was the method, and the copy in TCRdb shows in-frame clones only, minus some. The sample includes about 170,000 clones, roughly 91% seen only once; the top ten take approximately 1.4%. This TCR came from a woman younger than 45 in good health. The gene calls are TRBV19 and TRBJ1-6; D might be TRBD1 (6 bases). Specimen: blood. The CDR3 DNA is TGTGCCACCCGGGACACTTATAATTCACCCCCCCACTTT. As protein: CATRDTYNSPPHF.